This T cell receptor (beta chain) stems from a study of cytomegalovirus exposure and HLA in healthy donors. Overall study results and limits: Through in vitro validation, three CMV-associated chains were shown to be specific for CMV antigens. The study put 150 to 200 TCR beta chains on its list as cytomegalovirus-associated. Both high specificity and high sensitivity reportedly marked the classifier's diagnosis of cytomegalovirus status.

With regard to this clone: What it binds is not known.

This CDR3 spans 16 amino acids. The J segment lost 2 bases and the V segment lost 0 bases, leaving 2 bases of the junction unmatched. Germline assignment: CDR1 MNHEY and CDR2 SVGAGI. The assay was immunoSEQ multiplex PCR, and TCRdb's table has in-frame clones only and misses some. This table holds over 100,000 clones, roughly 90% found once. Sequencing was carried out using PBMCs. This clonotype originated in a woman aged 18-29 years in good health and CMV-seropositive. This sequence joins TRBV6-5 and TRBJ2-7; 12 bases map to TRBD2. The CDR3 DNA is TGTGCCAGCAGTTACTCGCCTAGCGGGGGGGCCTACGAGCAGTACTTC. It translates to CASSYSPSGGAYEQYF.